This T cell receptor (beta chain) comes out of a study of T cells in Graves' hyperthyroidism and ophthalmopathy. TCR beta CDR3 regions were amplified from RNA transcripts. First-round RT-PCR targeting the TCR CDR3 was performed with the HTBI primer set. Using its own MiXCR run on the multiplex PCR reads, TCRdb lists one record per CDR3 protein. The data contain about 500,000 distinct CDR3 sequences, approximately 14% of them singletons. This clonotype was counted ten times or more. Germline values: CDR1 LGHDT, CDR2 YNNKEL (reference sequence). The CDR3 runs 16 residues. V was shortened by 1 base and J by 7 bases, with 17 bases between the two germline ends.

This TCR was recovered from a woman between 18 and 30 years old with Graves' hyperthyroidism. The V call is TRBV3-1, the J call TRBJ2-1, with D unclear. Sequenced input: blood. The CDR3 is CASSQVRRAHPNEQFF. Written as DNA, the CDR3 is TGTGCCAGCAGCCAAGTTCGTAGGGCTCACCCGAATGAGCAGTTCTTC.